The entry that follows covers one TCR beta chain sequence. Per germline, CDR1 KGHDR and CDR2 SFDVKD. This CDR3 spans 19 amino acids. V was clipped by 1 base and J by 0 bases, with 21 bases between them. Sequenced by immunoSEQ multiplex PCR; TCRdb stores in-frame clones only, minus some. Of over 250,000 clones in the sample, approximately 84% were seen once. The data were taken from a study of blood T cell repertoires in COVID-19. Turning to the study itself: Nucleic acid was either cDNA or gDNA, and it came from T cells, B-cell-depleted T cells, or PBMCs.

This TCR was sampled from a human donor with COVID-19, enrolled during active disease. The donor label of this sample is uncertain. The specimen sequenced was peripheral blood. The rearrangement uses TRBV24-1 and TRBJ2-7, with D possibly being TRBD1 (5 bases). For the CDR3, the DNA is TGTGCCACCAGTGATTTATTGGTCGACAGATTCCTAACCTCCTACGAGCAGTACTTC. This sequence encodes CATSDLLVDRFLTSYEQYF.